This T cell receptor beta chain comes out of a study of T cell responses to AZD1222 COVID-19 vaccine. Second-dose schedules of about 4 or about 12 weeks were combined. Note on this clone: What it binds is not known.

V lost 7 bases and J lost 0, with 13 bases in between. From germline, CDR1 is MNHEY and CDR2 SVGAGI. CDR3 length: 15 residues. Findings of the study overall: Just a handful of people given AZD1222 tested seropositive at baseline. Unmutated variant regions reportedly attract nearly half of all spike-specific TCRs. None of the repertoires were sampled until the peak T cell response had passed.

Data came from immunoSEQ multiplex PCR; TCRdb stores just in-frame clones and leaves some out. The table includes about 26,000 clones, approximately 88% detected once. Sequenced material: peripheral blood, taken 28 days after the second AZD1222 dose. V gene TRBV6-5 combines with J gene TRBJ2-1; no definite D call. The receptor was isolated from an adult who received the AZD1222 COVID-19 vaccine. The CDR3: CASTPERSSYNEQFF. In nucleotides, the CDR3 is TGTGCCAGCACCCCGGAGAGAAGCTCCTACAATGAGCAGTTCTTC.